Following are 23 T cell receptor beta chains from one sample sequenced in a study of CD8 T cells in ankylosing spondylitis. General study points: Among TCR beta sequences, a motif of eight or nine highly homologous variants appeared characteristic of ankylosing spondylitis blood.

Which antigens these TCRs recognize remains unknown. TCRdb processed the 5' RACE reads anew with MiXCR; each CDR3 protein has one entry. The table includes about 840,000 distinct CDR3 sequences, about an eighth detected once. The sequenced sample consisted of blood, either unsorted or a sorted T cell fraction (not recorded which). These receptors were collected from a male donor with ankylosing spondylitis.

V gene TRBV10-3 combines with J gene TRBJ2-5, with D uncertain. The V gene lost 4 bases and the J gene lost 3 bases, with 9 bases spanning the gap. Germline V CDR1 and CDR2: ENHRY, SYGVKD. The CDR3 is 13 amino acids. The CDR3 loop is CAISGTVEETQYF. In nucleotides, the CDR3 is TGTGCCATCAGTGGGACGGTAGAAGAGACCCAGTACTTC.

The gene calls are TRBV7-2 and TRBJ1-4, with D possibly matching TRBD1 (6 bases). With 5 bases removed from V and 8 bases from J, the gap between germline ends came to 15 bases. The CDR3 is 14 amino acids. From germline, CDR1 is SGHTA and CDR2 FQGNSA. CDR3 nucleotide sequence: TGTGCCAGCAGCCCTGGTAGGGGGAGCGAAAAACTGTTTTTT. It codes for CASSPGRGSEKLFF.

This clonotype was counted between two and nine times. Its ends do not fully match the called genes, so a read error is possible. The chain joins TRBV20-1 to TRBJ2-3; 8 bases are a match to TRBD2. CDR1 DFQATT and CDR2 SNEGSKA come from the germline V gene (reference sequence). The CDR3 has 16 amino acids. The CDR3 sequence is CSARDRVRGATDTQYF. As DNA, the CDR3 is TGCAGTGCCAGAGATAGGGTGCGGGGGGCCACAGATACGCAGTATTTT.

The rearrangement uses TRBV2 and TRBJ2-5; D uncertain. CDR1 SNHLY and CDR2 FYNNEI come from the germline V gene. V gave up 2 bases and J gave up 2 bases, with 9 bases separating them. The CDR3 length is 14 residues. The CDR3 DNA is TGTGCCAGCAGTGAATTCACAGAGCAAGAGACCCAGTACTTC. As protein: CASSEFTEQETQYF.

This clonotype was seen a few times. The chain recombines TRBV6-1 with TRBJ2-5; D may be TRBD2 (7 bases). V gave up 8 bases and J gave up 4 bases, with 26 bases separating them. The CDR3 consists of 17 residues. Per germline, CDR1 MNHNS and CDR2 SASEGT. The CDR3 DNA sequence: TGTGCCAGCCGACTAGCCGGAGAAAGAGGGGGACGAGAGACCCAGTACTTC. Amino acids: CASRLAGERGGRETQYF.

This clonotype turned up a few times. The rearrangement links TRBV10-3 to TRBJ2-1, with D hard to call. The CDR3 has 11 amino acids. V was shortened by 8 bases and J by 4 bases, with 6 bases between the two germline ends. Germline values: CDR1 ENHRY, CDR2 SYGVKD. In DNA form, the CDR3 reads TGTGCCATCGCCTTTTACAATGAGCAGTTCTTC. Encoded protein: CAIAFYNEQFF.

DNA for the CDR3: TGTGCCAGCAGCTTAGACCCGAGGAGCGATACGCAGTATTTT. Residues: CASSLDPRSDTQYF. V and J are TRBV7-2 and TRBJ2-3; D gene uncertain. Germline lookup yields CDR1 SGHTA and CDR2 FQGNSA. The CDR3 contains 14 residues. V dropped 1 base and J dropped 6 bases, with 11 bases sitting between them.

The V call is TRBV10-3, the J call TRBJ2-7, with a weak D call TRBD2 (5 bases). From germline, CDR1 is ENHRY and CDR2 SYGVKD. Trimming took off 0 bases at V and 0 bases at J, with 9 bases between the two ends. The CDR3 has 15 residues. This chain's CDR3 is CAISESRGLSYEQYF. For the CDR3, the DNA is TGTGCCATCAGTGAGTCTAGAGGGCTCTCCTACGAGCAGTACTTC.

The rearrangement joins TRBV9 to TRBJ2-2; TRBD1 aligns across 7 bases. The length of the CDR3 is 17 residues. From germline, CDR1 is SGDLS and CDR2 YYNGEE. After removal of 4 bases from V and 0 bases from J, the junction contained 9 bases not matched to a gene. The CDR3 loop is CASSYQTGKTNTGELFF. CDR3 sequence (DNA): TGTGCCAGCAGCTATCAGACAGGGAAGACGAACACCGGGGAGCTGTTTTTT.

The chain recombines TRBV6-1 with TRBJ2-3; D not certain. This CDR3 comprises 15 residues. Germline loops: CDR1 MNHNS, CDR2 SASEGT. The V and J ends lost 1 base and 0 bases respectively, with 8 bases between them. The CDR3 DNA reads as TGTGCCAGCAGTGAAGACATGTATAGCACAGATACGCAGTATTTT. Translating gives CASSEDMYSTDTQYF.

This clonotype was seen only a few times. V gene TRBV3-1 combines with J gene TRBJ2-1; a possible D gene is TRBD1 (6 bases). Trimming removed 3 bases from V and 15 bases from J, with 21 bases in between. Germline lookup yields CDR1 LGHDT and CDR2 YNNKEL (reference sequence). The CDR3 loop spans 14 amino acids. The CDR3 here is CASSQKQGIGNWFF. DNA for the CDR3: TGTGCCAGCAGCCAGAAACAGGGTATAGGGAATTGGTTCTTC.

The chain combines TRBV6-1 with TRBJ2-5; a weak D match, TRBD2 (7 bases). Germline V gene data show CDR1 as MNHNS and CDR2 as SASEGT. This CDR3 spans 12 amino acids. With 7 bases removed from V and 5 bases from J, the gap between germline ends came to 11 bases. CDR3 loop: CASNRGAETQYF. DNA of the CDR3: TGTGCCAGCAATCGGGGGGCGGAGACCCAGTACTTC.

Comment on this clonotype: A junction end diverges from the germline sequence, so it may reflect a read error. J is TRBJ1-2 and V is TRBV6-1; TRBD1 might be the D (6 bases). This CDR3 region has 14 residues. Per germline, CDR1 MNHNS and CDR2 SASEGT. The CDR3 loop is CVSREQGLNYGYTF. The CDR3 region has the DNA TGTGTCAGCAGGGAGCAGGGGCTTAACTATGGCTACACCTTC.

This clonotype was seen at least ten times. One end of the junction is discordant with germline, which a read error may explain. This chain joins TRBV5-1 and TRBJ2-7; unclear D gene. Germline assignment: CDR1 SGHRS and CDR2 YFSETQ. This CDR3 has 13 residues. DNA for the CDR3: TGTGCCAGCAGCTCTGGGCCGTCCTACGAGCAGTACTTC. Amino acids: CASSSGPSYEQYF.

This clonotype was seen repeatedly, ten times or more. This chain joins TRBV20-1 and TRBJ2-1; D remains unclear. CDR3 length: 15 amino acids. Germline CDR1 DFQATT, CDR2 SNEGSKA (reference sequence). V dropped 3 bases and J dropped 1 base, with 13 bases sitting between them. The DNA of the CDR3 is TGCAGTGCTAGTCTTCCCGTACCATCCTACAATGAGCAGTTCTTC. Translating it yields CSASLPVPSYNEQFF.

The gene calls are TRBV20-1 and TRBJ2-3; 7 bases match TRBD2. V was clipped by 3 bases and J by 11 bases; unmatched bases: 20. CDR1 is DFQATT, CDR2 SNEGSKA, per germline (reference sequence). CDR3 length: 16 amino acids. CDR3 DNA sequence: TGCAGTGCTAGGCCCCCGGCTAGCGGAACTCTTGGTCAGCAGTATTTT. Its translation: CSARPPASGTLGQQYF.

The chain uses TRBV12-3 or TRBV12-4 and TRBJ2-5; unclear D gene. The CDR3 covers 14 residues. V was clipped by 4 bases and J by 2 bases, with 11 bases between them. For the CDR3, the DNA is TGTGCCAGCAGTTCGACTGGCAGTCAAGAGACCCAGTACTTC. This gives the protein CASSSTGSQETQYF.

This clonotype was observed many times. The chain uses TRBV3-1 and TRBJ1-2, with D unresolved. V was cut by 0 bases and J by 7 bases, with 9 bases left in between. This CDR3 region has 13 residues. Germline CDR1 is LGHDT and CDR2 is YNNKEL (reference sequence). CDR3 sequence reads: CASSQDVPGGYTF. The CDR3 DNA reads TGTGCCAGCAGCCAAGATGTCCCCGGTGGCTACACCTTC.

This clonotype occurred a few times. The rearrangement uses TRBV10-3 and TRBJ2-5; TRBD2 is a possible D gene (6 bases). This CDR3 has 16 amino acids. Trimming stripped 4 bases from V and 5 bases from J, with 20 bases between. In germline, CDR1 is ENHRY, CDR2 SYGVKD. CDR3 protein: CAISVAGTTAGETQYF. Here the CDR3 DNA reads TGTGCCATCAGTGTCGCGGGAACGACGGCCGGGGAGACCCAGTACTTC.

This clonotype showed up just a few times. A much larger clone lies one base from this, so it may be a read error. The chain employs TRBV20-1 and TRBJ2-5; unclear D gene. V was pared by 3 bases and J by 3 bases, with 5 bases between. This CDR3 contains 11 residues. Germline loops: CDR1 DFQATT, CDR2 SNEGSKA (reference sequence). The CDR3 loop is CSASGKETQYF. The CDR3, as DNA: TGCAGTGCTAGCGGCAAAGAGACCCAGTACTTC.

The chain employs TRBV20-1 and TRBJ1-5; 7 nucleotides agree with TRBD1. V was clipped by 3 bases and J by 0 bases; unmatched bases: 5. This CDR3 contains 15 residues. The V gene's germline CDR1 is DFQATT and CDR2 SNEGSKA (reference sequence). The CDR3 protein is CSARGTANSNQPQHF. CDR3 in DNA: TGCAGTGCTAGGGGGACAGCAAATAGCAATCAGCCCCAGCATTTT.

CDR3 region: CSASDDTYGYTF. The CDR3 coding sequence is TGCAGTGCTAGTGATGACACGTATGGCTACACCTTC. The gene calls are TRBV20-1 and TRBJ1-2; D is undetermined. Germline V gene sequence: CDR1 DFQATT, CDR2 SNEGSKA (reference sequence). Trimming took 3 bases from V and 5 from J, leaving 10 bases between them. This CDR3 has 12 amino acids.

The chain joins TRBV20-1 to TRBJ2-3; TRBD2 matches 15 bases. The CDR3 spans 18 residues. CDR1 and CDR2 from the germline V gene are DFQATT and SNEGSKA (reference sequence). Trimming at V came to 6 bases and at J to 0 bases, leaving 10 bases not matched to a gene. In DNA form, the CDR3 reads TGCAGTGCCCACCGGGGACTAGCGGGGGGCTTAAGCACAGATACGCAGTATTTT. This sequence encodes CSAHRGLAGGLSTDTQYF.